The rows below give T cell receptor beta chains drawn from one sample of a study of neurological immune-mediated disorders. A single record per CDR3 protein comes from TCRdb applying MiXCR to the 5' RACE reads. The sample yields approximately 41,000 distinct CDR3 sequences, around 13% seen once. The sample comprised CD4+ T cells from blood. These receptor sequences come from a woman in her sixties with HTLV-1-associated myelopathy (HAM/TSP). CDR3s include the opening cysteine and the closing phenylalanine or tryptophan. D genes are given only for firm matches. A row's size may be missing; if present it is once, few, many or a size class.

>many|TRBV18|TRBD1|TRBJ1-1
TGTGCCAGCTCACCCCAGGACAGGCTGAACACTGAAGCTTTCTTT
CASSPQDRLNTEAFF
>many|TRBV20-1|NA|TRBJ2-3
TGCAGTGCTGCGACTAGTAATACGCAGTATTTT
CSAATSNTQYF
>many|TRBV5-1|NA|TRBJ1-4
TGCGCCAGCAGCTTGGCCCTGACCAGAGATGAAAAACTGTTTTTT
CASSLALTRDEKLFF
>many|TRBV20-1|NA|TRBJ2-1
TGCAGTGCCAACCCTGTGGCCTTTTACAATGAGCAGTTCTTC
CSANPVAFYNEQFF
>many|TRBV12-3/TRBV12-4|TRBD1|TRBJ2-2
TGTGCCAGCAGTTTAGAAGCCGGGACAGGGGGCAACACCGGGGAGCTGTTTTTT
CASSLEAGTGGNTGELFF
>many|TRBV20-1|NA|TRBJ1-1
TGCAGTGCTAGAGTAGGATTAGGTGAAGCTTTCTTT
CSARVGLGEAFF
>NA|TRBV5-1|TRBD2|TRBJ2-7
TGCGCCAGCAGCCTAGGACTAGGGGACTACGAGCAGTACTTC
CASSLGLGDYEQYF
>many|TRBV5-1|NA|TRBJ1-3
TGCGCCAGCAGCTTGATGGGGTTCTCTGGAAACACCATATATTTT
CASSLMGFSGNTIYF
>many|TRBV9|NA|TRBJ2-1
TGTGCCAGCAGCGACTCCCGGAGGACCCTCCACGGATCCTACAATGAGCAGTTCTTC
CASSDSRRTLHGSYNEQFF
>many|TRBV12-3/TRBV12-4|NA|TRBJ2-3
TGTGCCACCGCAACGACGGGAACCTATACGCAGTATTTT
CATATTGTYTQYF
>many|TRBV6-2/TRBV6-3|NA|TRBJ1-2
TGTGCCAGCTCGGCCGATGCCGGTGGCTACACCTTC
CASSADAGGYTF
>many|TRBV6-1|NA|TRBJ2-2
TGTGCCAGCAGTGATAGACAGGACGGGGAGCTGTTTTTT
CASSDRQDGELFF
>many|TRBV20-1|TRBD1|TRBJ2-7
TGCAGTGCTCCTCGGTTCGGACAGGGTTCCTACGAGCAGTACTTC
CSAPRFGQGSYEQYF
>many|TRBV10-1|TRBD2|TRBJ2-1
TGCGCCAGCAGTGAAGCGCGGGGGGGATACAATGAGCAGTTCTTC
CASSEARGGYNEQFF
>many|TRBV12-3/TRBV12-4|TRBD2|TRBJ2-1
TGTGCCAGCACTTTACTAGCGGGGTCCAATGAGCAGTTCTTC
CASTLLAGSNEQFF
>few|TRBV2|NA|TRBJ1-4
TGTGCCAGCAGGCGCCTCGAAAAACTGTTTTTT
CASRRLEKLFF
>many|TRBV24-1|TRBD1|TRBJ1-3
TGTGCCACCAGTCTCCCCCAGGACAGGGAGGCGACAGGAAACACCATATATTTT
CATSLPQDREATGNTIYF
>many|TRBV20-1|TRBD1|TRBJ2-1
TGCAGTGCTAGAGATCTGATGGGACAGGGTCTCTATGAGCAGTTCTTC
CSARDLMGQGLYEQFF
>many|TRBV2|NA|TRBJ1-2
TGTGCCAGCAGTGAAGGGGAAGGAAACTATGGCTACACCTTC
CASSEGEGNYGYTF
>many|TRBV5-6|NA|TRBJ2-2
TGTGCCAGCAGCTCTCTGGATTGGAACCCAGGCACCGGGGAGCTGTTTTTT
CASSSLDWNPGTGELFF
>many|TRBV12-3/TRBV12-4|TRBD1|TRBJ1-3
TGTGCCAGCAGACCCGGACAGGTGGGAAACACCATATATTTT
CASRPGQVGNTIYF
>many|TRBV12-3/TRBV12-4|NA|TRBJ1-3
TGTGCCAGCAGTGTACAGGGCTTCTCTGGAAACACCATATATTTT
CASSVQGFSGNTIYF
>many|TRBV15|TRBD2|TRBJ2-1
TGTGCCACCAGCAGAGACCGACTAGCGGGGGGGCCAGCCCCCAACTCCTACAATGAGCAGTTCTTC
CATSRDRLAGGPAPNSYNEQFF
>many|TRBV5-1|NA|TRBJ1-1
TGCGCCAGCAGTAACGACAGAATGAACACTGAAGCTTTCTTT
CASSNDRMNTEAFF